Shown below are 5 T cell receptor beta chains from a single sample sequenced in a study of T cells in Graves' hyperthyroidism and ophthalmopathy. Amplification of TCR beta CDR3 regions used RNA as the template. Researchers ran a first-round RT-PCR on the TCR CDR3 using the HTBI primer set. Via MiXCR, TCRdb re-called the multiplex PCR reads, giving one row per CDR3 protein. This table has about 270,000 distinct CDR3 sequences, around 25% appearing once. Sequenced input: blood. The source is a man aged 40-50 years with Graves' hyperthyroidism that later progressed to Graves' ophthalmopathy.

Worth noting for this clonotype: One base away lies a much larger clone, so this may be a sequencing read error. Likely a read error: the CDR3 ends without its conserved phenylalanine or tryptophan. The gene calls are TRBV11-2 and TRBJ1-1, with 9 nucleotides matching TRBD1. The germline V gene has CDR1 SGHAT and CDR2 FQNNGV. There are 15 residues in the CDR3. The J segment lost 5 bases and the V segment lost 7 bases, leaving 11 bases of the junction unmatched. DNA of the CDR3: TGTGCCAGCATAGTCACCGGGACAGGGAAAACTGAAGCTTTCTCT. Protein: CASIVTGTGKTEAFS.

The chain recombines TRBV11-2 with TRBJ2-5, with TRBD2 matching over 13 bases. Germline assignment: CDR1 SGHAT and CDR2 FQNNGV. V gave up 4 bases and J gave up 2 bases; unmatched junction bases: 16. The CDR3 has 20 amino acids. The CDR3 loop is CASSYPLPGGTSGEQETQYF. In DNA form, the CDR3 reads TGTGCCAGCAGCTATCCCCTCCCCGGGGGGACTAGCGGGGAACAAGAGACCCAGTACTTC.

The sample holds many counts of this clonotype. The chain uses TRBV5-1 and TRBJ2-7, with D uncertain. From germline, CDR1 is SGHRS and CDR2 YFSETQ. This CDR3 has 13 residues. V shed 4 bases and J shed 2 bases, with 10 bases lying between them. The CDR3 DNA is TGCGCCAGCAGCGCCGTCGGTCCCTACGAGCAGTACTTC. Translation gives CASSAVGPYEQYF.

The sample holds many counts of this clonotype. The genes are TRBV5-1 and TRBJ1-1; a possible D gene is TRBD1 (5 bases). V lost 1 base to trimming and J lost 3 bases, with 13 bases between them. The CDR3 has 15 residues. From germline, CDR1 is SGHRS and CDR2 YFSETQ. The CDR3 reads CASSLKGWGDTEAFF. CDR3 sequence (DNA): TGCGCCAGCAGCTTGAAGGGGTGGGGGGACACTGAAGCTTTCTTT.

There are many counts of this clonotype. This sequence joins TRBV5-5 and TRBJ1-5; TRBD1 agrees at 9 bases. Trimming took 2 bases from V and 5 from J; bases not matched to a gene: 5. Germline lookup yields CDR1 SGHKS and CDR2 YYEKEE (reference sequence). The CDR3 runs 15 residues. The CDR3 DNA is TGTGCCAGCAGCTTCCGGGACAGGGAGGATCAGCCCCAGCATTTT. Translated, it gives CASSFRDREDQPQHF.